In its sample, the clone carrying this T cell receptor (beta chain) was seen many times. The antigen is not known. The data were taken from a study of T cells in Graves' hyperthyroidism and ophthalmopathy. Study results and limitations: Ophthalmopathy prediction by the model preceded onset by a median about 6.3 months. Most thyroid clonotypes that were expanded above 0.001 also turned up in blood.

The study based diagnoses on clinical symptoms, serum thyroxine and TRAb, thyroid ultrasound and orbital computed tomography. This CDR3 has 15 amino acids. Germline V gives CDR1 MDHEN, CDR2 SYDVKM. The V end lost 3 bases, the J end lost 0 bases, and 9 bases lay between the germline ends. Using RNA transcripts as the source, TCR beta CDR3 regions were amplified. In the first-round RT-PCR of the TCR CDR3, the HTBI primer set was used. In TCRdb, the multiplex PCR reads were re-called with MiXCR into one record per CDR3 protein. The sample yields a few hundred thousand distinct CDR3 sequences, about 17% seen once.

The chain joins TRBV28 to TRBJ1-3, with D uncertain. The sample taken for sequencing was blood. This TCR came from a man aged 40-49 years with Graves' hyperthyroidism. In nucleotides, the CDR3 is TGTGCCAGCAGTTTCAGGCGGAGCTCTGGAAACACCATATATTTT. Protein: CASSFRRSSGNTIYF.